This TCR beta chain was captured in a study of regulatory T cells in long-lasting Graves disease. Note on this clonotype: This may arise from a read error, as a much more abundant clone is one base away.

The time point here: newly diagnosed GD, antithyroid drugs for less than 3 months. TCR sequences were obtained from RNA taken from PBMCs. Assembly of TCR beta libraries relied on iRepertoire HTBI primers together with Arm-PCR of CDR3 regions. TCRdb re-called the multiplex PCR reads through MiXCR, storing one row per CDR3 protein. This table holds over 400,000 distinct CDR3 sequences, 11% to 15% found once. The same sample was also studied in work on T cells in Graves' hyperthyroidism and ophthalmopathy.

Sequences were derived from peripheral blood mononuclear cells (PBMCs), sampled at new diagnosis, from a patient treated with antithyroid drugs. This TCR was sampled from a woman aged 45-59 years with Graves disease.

The CDR3 region has the DNA TGTGCCAGCAGCTTAATGGACTTCTACGAGCAGTACTTC. This encodes CASSLMDFYEQYF. V and J are TRBV7-9 and TRBJ2-7; possibly TRBD2 for D (5 bases). This CDR3 spans 13 amino acids. The V gene lost 2 bases and the J gene lost 3 bases, with 8 bases spanning the gap. Germline CDR1 SEHNR, CDR2 FQNEAQ (reference sequence).